The clone carrying this T cell receptor beta chain has a single count. Its antigen remains unidentified. Trimming took 5 bases from V and 2 from J, leaving 16 bases between them. Germline CDR1 reads SGHTA; CDR2 reads FQGNSA. There are 15 residues in the CDR3. The repertoire was sequenced with immunoSEQ multiplex PCR; TCRdb's copy has only in-frame clones and lacks some. The repertoire consists of about 94,000 clones, with 70% to 90% occurring once and the leading ten covering 12%. The entry originates in a study of T cell responses to AZD1222 COVID-19 vaccine. Whole-study findings and limits: Most donors were white British and more were female, and clonal diversity was possibly underestimated. The reported proportion of spike-specific TCRs targeting unmutated variant regions was nearly half.

Second-dose timings of about 4 or about 12 weeks were pooled. The source is an adult who received the AZD1222 COVID-19 vaccine. The source was peripheral blood, collected 28 days after the second AZD1222 dose. The V and J genes are TRBV7-2 and TRBJ2-7, with D possibly matching TRBD2 (6 bases). CDR3 bases: TGTGCCAGCAGCAATAGGGTAGCGGTTCCCTACGAGCAGTACTTC. Its protein product is CASSNRVAVPYEQYF.